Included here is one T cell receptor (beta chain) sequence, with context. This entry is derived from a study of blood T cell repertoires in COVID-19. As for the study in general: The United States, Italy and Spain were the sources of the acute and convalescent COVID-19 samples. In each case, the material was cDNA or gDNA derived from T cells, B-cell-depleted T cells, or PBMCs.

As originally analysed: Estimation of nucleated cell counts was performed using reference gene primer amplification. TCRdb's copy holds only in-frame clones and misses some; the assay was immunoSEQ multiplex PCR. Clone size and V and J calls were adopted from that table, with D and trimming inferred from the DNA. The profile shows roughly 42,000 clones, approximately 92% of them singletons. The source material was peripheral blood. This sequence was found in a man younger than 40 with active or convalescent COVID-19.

CDR3 DNA sequence: TGTGCCAGCAGCCCCAGGACAGGGCTGAGGAATGAAAAACTGTTTTTT. Residues: CASSPRTGLRNEKLFF. The chain combines TRBV11-2 with TRBJ1-4; TRBD1 matches at 8 bases. The germline V gene encodes CDR1 SGHAT and CDR2 FQNNGV. The CDR3 is 16 residues long. V gave up 5 bases and J gave up 5 bases; unmatched junction bases: 10.